This TCR beta chain was identified during a study of blood T cells in healthy people across ages. Combining a sample-barcoded 5' primer with a J-beta primer mix, a second PCR ran for roughly 6 to 11 cycles. TCRdb re-called the 5' RACE reads through MiXCR, storing one row per CDR3 protein. This sample has 600,000 to 1,000,000 distinct CDR3 sequences, with approximately 25% found just once. This clonotype has just a few counts. Its specificity is not known. The V end lost 2 bases, the J end lost 2 bases, and 13 bases lay between the germline ends. The CDR3 is 16 residues long. Looked up from germline, CDR1 is SGHTA and CDR2 is FQGNSA. Findings and limits, study-wide: Underestimates were what the diversity estimates from one million T cells were considered to be. Long-lived donors exceeded aged donors in naive CD4+ cells and diversity.

These data are also associated with another study on T cells of mothers and their children. That study adds: Sequencing returned over 8 million TCR beta CDR3 reads per mother and 3 million to 3.5 million per child.

The sequence came from a boy aged 10-17 years in good health. The sample consisted of blood. V and J are TRBV7-2 and TRBJ1-3; no clear D. CDR3 loop: CASSLTRLPTGNTIYF. The CDR3 DNA reads as TGTGCCAGCAGCTTAACGCGGCTGCCCACTGGAAACACCATATATTTT.